The text below deals with one T cell receptor (beta chain). Its antigen is as yet unknown. In replicate PCRs of sorted subsets, 150 to 200 ng DNA, about 29,000 T cell genomes, was used. Produced via immunoSEQ multiplex PCR; TCRdb's table is partial and in-frame only. The repertoire includes some 700,000 clones, less than 95% of them detected once, and more than 30% sits in the top ten. The CDR3 is made up of 15 amino acids. Germline V CDR1 and CDR2: PRHDT, FYEKMQ (reference sequence). V lost 1 base and J 1 base, leaving 11 bases between the germline ends. This entry belongs to a study of shared clonotypes between healthy human individuals. General study points: Sequencing depth was expected to influence donor clonotype sharing. When compared with the clonotypes that were shared by all four sorted-subset donors, the non-shared clonotypes turned out to have lower generation probabilities.

Donors, without exception, were Caucasian adults residing in Nashville, Tennessee. Sequencing was performed on memory CD8+ T cells from PBMCs. Subset indicated: CD45RO+ cells pooled with CCR7-negative TemRA cells. The chain recombines TRBV13 with TRBJ2-7; D tentatively fits TRBD1 or TRBD2 (5 bases each). This receptor was obtained from a man aged 18 to 29 in good health. Some clones in this sample may be carry-over from other donors' samples. The CDR3 is CASSLERGVSYEQYF. The CDR3 DNA follows: TGTGCCAGCAGCTTAGAGAGAGGGGTTTCCTACGAGCAGTACTTC.